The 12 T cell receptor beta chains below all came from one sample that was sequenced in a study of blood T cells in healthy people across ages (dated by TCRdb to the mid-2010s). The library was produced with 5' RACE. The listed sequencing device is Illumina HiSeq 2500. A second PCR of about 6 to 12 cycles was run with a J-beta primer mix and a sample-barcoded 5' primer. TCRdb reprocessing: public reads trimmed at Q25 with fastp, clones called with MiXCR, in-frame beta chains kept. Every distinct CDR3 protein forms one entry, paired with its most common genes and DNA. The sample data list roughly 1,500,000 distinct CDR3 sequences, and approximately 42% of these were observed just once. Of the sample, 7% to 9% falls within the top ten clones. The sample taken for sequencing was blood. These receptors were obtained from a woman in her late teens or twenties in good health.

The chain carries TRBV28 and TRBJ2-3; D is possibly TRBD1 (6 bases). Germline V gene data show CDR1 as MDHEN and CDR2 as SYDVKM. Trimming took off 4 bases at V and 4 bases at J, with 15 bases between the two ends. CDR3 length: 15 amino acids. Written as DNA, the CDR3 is TGTGCCAGCAGTTACGCCCAAGCAGGGGCAGATACGCAGTATTTT. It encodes CASSYAQAGADTQYF.

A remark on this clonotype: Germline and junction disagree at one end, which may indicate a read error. CDR3 loop: CASREGPTAYEQYF. Written as DNA, the CDR3 is TGTGCCAGCAGAGAAGGTCCTACTGCCTACGAGCAGTACTTC. The J gene is TRBJ2-7, the V gene TRBV2; D uncertain. Germline loops: CDR1 SNHLY, CDR2 FYNNEI. The length of the CDR3 is 14 residues.

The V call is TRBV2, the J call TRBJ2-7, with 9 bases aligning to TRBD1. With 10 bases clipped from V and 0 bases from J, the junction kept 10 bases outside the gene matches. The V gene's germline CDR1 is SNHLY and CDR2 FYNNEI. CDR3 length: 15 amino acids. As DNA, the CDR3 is TGTGCCAACCTGATCCCGGGACAGGGCTCCTACGAGCAGTACTTC. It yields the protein CANLIPGQGSYEQYF.

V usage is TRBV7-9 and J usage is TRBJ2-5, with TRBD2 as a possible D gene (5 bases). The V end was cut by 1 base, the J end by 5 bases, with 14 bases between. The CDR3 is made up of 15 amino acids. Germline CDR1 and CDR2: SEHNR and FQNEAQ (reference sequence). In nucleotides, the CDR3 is TGTGCCAGCAGCTTAGACCTTCGGGATCGGGAGACCCAGTACTTC. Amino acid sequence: CASSLDLRDRETQYF.

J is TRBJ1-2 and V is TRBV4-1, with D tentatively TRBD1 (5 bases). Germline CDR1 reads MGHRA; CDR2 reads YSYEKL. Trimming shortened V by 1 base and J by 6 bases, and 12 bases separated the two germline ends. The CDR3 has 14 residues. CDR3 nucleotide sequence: TGCGCCAGCAGCCAAGGAAGCCAGGGTGATGGCTACACCTTC. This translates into CASSQGSQGDGYTF.

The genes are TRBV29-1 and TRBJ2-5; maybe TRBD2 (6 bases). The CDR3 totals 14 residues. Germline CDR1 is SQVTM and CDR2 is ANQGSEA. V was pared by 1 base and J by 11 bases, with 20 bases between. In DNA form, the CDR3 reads TGCAGCGTTGAAGCGGGGGTAGGGTACAATGAGCAGTACTTC. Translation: CSVEAGVGYNEQYF. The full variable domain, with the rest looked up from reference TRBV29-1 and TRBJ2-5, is SAVISQKPSRDICQRGTSLTIQCQVDSQVTMMFWYRQQPGQSLTLIATANQGSEATYESGFVIDKFPISRPNLTFSTLTVSNMSPEDSSIYLCSVEAGVGYNEQYFGPGTRLLVL.

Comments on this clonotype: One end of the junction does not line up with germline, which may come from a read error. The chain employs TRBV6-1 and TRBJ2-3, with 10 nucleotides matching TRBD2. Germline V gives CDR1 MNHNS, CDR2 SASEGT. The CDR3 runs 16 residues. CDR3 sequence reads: CAISEASGGAQDTQYF. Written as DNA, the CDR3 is TGTGCCATCAGTGAAGCGAGCGGGGGGGCCCAAGATACGCAGTATTTT.

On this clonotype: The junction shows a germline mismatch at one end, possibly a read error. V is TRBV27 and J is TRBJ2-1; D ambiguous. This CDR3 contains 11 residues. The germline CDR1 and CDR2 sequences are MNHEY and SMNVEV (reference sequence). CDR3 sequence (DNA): TGTGTCAGCTCCCCGGGTAATGAGCAGTTCTTC. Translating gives CVSSPGNEQFF.

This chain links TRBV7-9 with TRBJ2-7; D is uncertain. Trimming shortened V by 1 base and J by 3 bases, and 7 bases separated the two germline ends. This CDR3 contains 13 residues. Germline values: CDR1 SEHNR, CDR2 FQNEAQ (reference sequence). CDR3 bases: TGTGCCAGCAGCTTAGGGACCTACTACGAGCAGTACTTC. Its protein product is CASSLGTYYEQYF.

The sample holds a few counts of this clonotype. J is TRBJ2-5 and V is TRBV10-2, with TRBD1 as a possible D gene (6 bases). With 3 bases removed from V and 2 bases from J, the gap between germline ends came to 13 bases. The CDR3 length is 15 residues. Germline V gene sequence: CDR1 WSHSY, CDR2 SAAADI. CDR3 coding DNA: TGCGCCAGCAGTGACCCTGCAGGGGCTCAAGAGACCCAGTACTTC. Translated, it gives CASSDPAGAQETQYF.

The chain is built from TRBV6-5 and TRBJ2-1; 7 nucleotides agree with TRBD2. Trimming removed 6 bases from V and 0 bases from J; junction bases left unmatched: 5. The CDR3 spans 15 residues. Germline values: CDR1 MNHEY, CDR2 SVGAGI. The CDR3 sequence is CASRPLAVSYNEQFF. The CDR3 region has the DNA TGTGCCAGCAGACCCCTAGCGGTCTCCTACAATGAGCAGTTCTTC.

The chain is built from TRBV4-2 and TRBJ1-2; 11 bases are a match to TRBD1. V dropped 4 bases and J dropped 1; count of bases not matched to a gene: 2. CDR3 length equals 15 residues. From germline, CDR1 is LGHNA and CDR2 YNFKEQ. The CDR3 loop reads CASSRTGGVNYGYTF. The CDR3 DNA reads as TGTGCCAGCAGCCGGACAGGGGGCGTTAACTATGGCTACACCTTC.